This TCR beta chain is drawn from a study of blood T cell repertoires in COVID-19. Across the study: Material from acute and convalescent COVID-19 was sourced from the United States, Italy and Spain. T cells, B-cell-depleted T cells, or PBMCs supplied cDNA or gDNA.

Categorization into cohorts depended on clinical history that participants reported. The CDR3 has 13 amino acids. The J segment lost 4 bases and the V segment lost 6 bases, leaving 3 bases of the junction unmatched. The germline V gene has CDR1 MDHEN and CDR2 SYDVKM. Under the authors' procedure: Estimation of nucleated cell counts relied on the amplification of reference gene primers. The assay was immunoSEQ multiplex PCR, and TCRdb's table has in-frame clones only and misses some. V and J calls plus clone size are reproduced from that table; the DNA served to infer D and trimming. The table records 350,000 to 550,000 clones, around nine tenths of them present only once.

This chain connects TRBV28 to TRBJ2-1, with 7 positions matching TRBD2. The receptor comes from a woman aged 18-29 years with acute COVID-19. The specimen was PBMCs or T cells enriched from blood (not recorded which). CDR3 coding DNA: TGTGCCAGCAGGGCGGGGGTTTACAATGAGCAGTTCTTC. Amino acid sequence: CASRAGVYNEQFF.